A selection of T cell receptor beta chains follows, all from one sample in a study of OX40 agonist ivuxolimab in advanced cancers. Repertoires were generated with immunoSEQ multiplex PCR, while TCRdb's copy carries only in-frame clones and drops some. Of 60,000 to 95,000 clones in the sample, 85% are singletons; the top ten hold roughly 0.7%. Specimen: CD4+ or CD8+ T cells sorted from blood, collected in a trial of the OX40 agonist ivuxolimab. The receptors stem from an adult with an advanced solid tumor such as melanoma, head and neck, liver or kidney cancer. The CDR3 runs from the conserved cysteine through the conserved F or W. D genes are given only for firm matches. The listing skips clone size in some rows; elsewhere it reads once, few, many or a size class.

v_call	j_call	d_call	clone_size	cdr3_aa	cdr3_nt
TRBV7-8	TRBJ2-5	NA	NA	CASSLATAAWETQYF	TGTGCCAGCAGCTTAGCGACCGCCGCCTGGGAGACCCAGTACTTC
TRBV2	TRBJ2-5	NA	NA	CASSEAGLPRETQYF	TGTGCCAGCAGTGAAGCTGGCCTACCACGGGAGACCCAGTACTTC
TRBV4-2	TRBJ1-1	NA	NA	CASSQDQAGQVNTEAFF	TGTGCCAGCAGCCAAGATCAGGCTGGGCAGGTGAACACTGAAGCTTTCTTT
TRBV10-3	TRBJ1-5	NA	few	CAISPDRSGQPQHF	TGTGCCATCAGCCCAGACAGGAGCGGCCAGCCCCAGCATTTT
TRBV30	TRBJ1-5	NA	NA	CAWSQGSGNQPQHF	TGTGCCTGGAGTCAGGGAAGTGGCAATCAGCCCCAGCATTTT
TRBV4-2	TRBJ2-3	NA	NA	CASSQVRGSADTQYF	TGTGCCAGCAGCCAAGTTCGGGGTAGCGCAGATACGCAGTATTTT
TRBV2	TRBJ2-5	TRBD1	NA	CAGGRDRGHQETQYF	TGTGCGGGGGGCCGGGACAGGGGGCACCAAGAGACCCAGTACTTC
TRBV4-1	TRBJ1-5	TRBD1	NA	CASSPSGTGRRNQPQHF	TGCGCCAGCAGCCCATCCGGGACAGGGAGGCGAAATCAGCCCCAGCATTTT
TRBV25-1	TRBJ1-2	TRBD1	NA	CASSATGVSYGYTF	TGTGCCAGCAGTGCGACAGGGGTCTCTTATGGCTACACCTTC
TRBV11-1	TRBJ2-2	NA	NA	CASSPYGAGNLILTGELFF	TGTGCCAGCAGCCCCTACGGGGCAGGCAATCTTATCCTCACCGGGGAGCTGTTTTTT
TRBV9	TRBJ2-2	NA	NA	CASSAGGTGELFF	TGTGCCAGCAGCGCCGGCGGTACCGGGGAGCTGTTTTTT
TRBV18	TRBJ1-1	NA	NA	CASSPTGLHGEAFF	TGTGCCAGCTCACCAACAGGGCTCCACGGTGAAGCTTTCTTT
TRBV6-6	TRBJ1-5	NA	NA	CASRGTGEGQPQHF	TGTGCCAGCAGGGGAACAGGTGAGGGCCAGCCCCAGCATTTT
TRBV4-2	TRBJ2-1	NA	NA	CASSQERWNEQFF	TGTGCCAGCAGCCAAGAACGTTGGAATGAGCAGTTCTTC
TRBV5-4	TRBJ1-1	NA	NA	CASSSSGRRLDTEAFF	TGTGCCAGCAGCTCCAGCGGGCGTAGGTTGGACACTGAAGCTTTCTTT
TRBV4-3	TRBJ1-3	TRBD1	NA	CASSQGGQRSGNTIYF	TGCGCCAGCAGCCAAGGGGGACAGCGCTCTGGAAACACCATATATTTT
TRBV9	TRBJ1-5	NA	NA	CASRTRTHNQPQHF	TGTGCCAGCAGGACAAGGACCCACAATCAGCCCCAGCATTTT
TRBV6-6	TRBJ2-7	NA	NA	CASSYSSDAYEQYF	TGTGCCAGCAGTTACTCGTCGGACGCCTACGAGCAGTACTTC
TRBV21-1	TRBJ2-3	NA	NA	CASSPTSGGTDTQYF	TGTGCCAGCAGCCCGACTAGCGGGGGGACAGATACGCAGTATTTT
TRBV2	TRBJ2-2	NA	NA	CASLTFSGAAGELFF	TGTGCCAGCTTAACGTTCTCTGGAGCCGCCGGGGAGCTGTTTTTT
TRBV5-4	TRBJ1-5	NA	NA	CASSQGTGYHQPQHF	TGTGCCAGCAGCCAAGGAACAGGGTATCATCAGCCCCAGCATTTT
TRBV5-8	TRBJ2-3	NA	NA	CASSASGSQDTQYF	TGTGCCAGCAGCGCCTCGGGGTCGCAAGATACGCAGTATTTT
TRBV30	TRBJ2-5	NA	NA	CAWEQGRQETQYF	TGTGCCTGGGAACAGGGCCGACAAGAGACCCAGTACTTC
TRBV5-5	TRBJ1-3	NA	NA	CASSPKSSGNTIYF	TGTGCCAGCAGCCCGAAGAGCTCTGGAAACACCATATATTTT
TRBV10-3	TRBJ1-2	NA	NA	CAISDPVGVDYGYTF	TGTGCCATCAGTGACCCGGTGGGCGTCGACTATGGCTACACCTTC
TRBV30	TRBJ2-1	NA	NA	CAWSLNNEQFF	TGTGCCTGGAGCTTAAACAATGAGCAGTTCTTC
TRBV18	TRBJ2-7	TRBD2	NA	CASSPGGVSYEQYF	TGTGCCAGCTCACCTGGGGGGGTGTCGTACGAGCAGTACTTC
TRBV11-1	TRBJ1-1	NA	NA	CASTYGGNTEAFF	TGTGCCAGCACCTACGGCGGGAACACTGAAGCTTTCTTT
TRBV7-2	TRBJ2-5	TRBD2	NA	CASSPRSGSQETQYF	TGTGCCAGCAGCCCCCGCAGCGGGAGCCAAGAGACCCAGTACTTC
TRBV27	TRBJ1-6	TRBD1	NA	CASSLGQKGSPLHF	TGTGCCAGCAGCTTGGGACAGAAAGGGTCACCCCTCCACTTT